The 9 T cell receptor beta chains reported below all come from one sample, sequenced in a study of tumor-infiltrating lymphocytes in primary liver carcinoma. Germline DNA was also extracted, while the blood RNA originated from unsorted whole blood. Synthesis of TCR beta cDNA was carried out from about 540 ng total RNA with a constant-region primer. ARM-PCR was slightly modified, and three nested multiplex PCR rounds with it gave rise to the TCR beta libraries. The first two PCR rounds used TRBV1-TRBV30 forward primers with a C-beta reverse primer, 9 to 10 cycles each. TCRdb called the multiplex PCR reads again in MiXCR, with one record for every CDR3 protein. The repertoire holds 250,000 to 350,000 distinct CDR3 sequences, with around three fifths as singletons. The sequencing sample was made of peripheral blood. The receptors were sampled from a woman younger than 45 with primary liver carcinoma and hepatitis B virus infection.

On this clonotype itself: The conserved phenylalanine or tryptophan normally closing the CDR3 is absent here, so this likely arose from a read error. The V and J genes are TRBV4-2 and TRBJ2-3; D remains ambiguous. The ends were cut back, 0 bases at V and 9 bases at J, with 10 bases in the middle. Germline V gene lookup returns CDR1 LGHNA and CDR2 YNFKEQ. The CDR3 is made up of 13 amino acids. CDR3 DNA sequence: TGTGCCAGCAGCCAAGAGGGATTTACCACGCAGTATCTT. Its protein product is CASSQEGFTTQYL.

Notes on this clonotype: This clone may be a read error of a much larger clone one base away. The V and J genes are TRBV29-1 and TRBJ2-7; weak D call: TRBD2 (7 bases). V was trimmed by 4 bases and J by 9 bases, leaving 25 bases between them. The CDR3 has 15 amino acids. Looked up from germline, CDR1 is SQVTM and CDR2 is ANQGSEA. For the CDR3, the DNA is TGCAGCGTTGTCCCTAGGGGGAGGGCCGTTGAGACGCAGTACTTC. Amino acids: CSVVPRGRAVETQYF.

V is TRBV6-6 and J is TRBJ2-7; 13 bases fit TRBD2. The CDR3 spans 14 residues. Germline-derived CDR1 and CDR2 are MNHNY and SVGAGI (reference sequence). The V gene end was trimmed by 4 bases and the J gene end by 7 bases; junction bases not matched to a gene: 4. The CDR3 here is CASSLGTSGNEQYF. DNA of the CDR3: TGTGCCAGCAGTTTAGGGACTAGCGGGAATGAGCAGTACTTC.

This chain joins TRBV6-2 or TRBV6-3 and TRBJ2-5; 13 positions match TRBD2. Per the germline V gene, CDR1 is MNHEY and CDR2 is SVGEGT. With V trimmed by 2 bases and J by 1 base, 22 bases remained unmatched. There are 23 residues in the CDR3. DNA of the CDR3: TGTGCCAGCAGTTACGAGGAAGGAACTCCGGGACTAGCGGGGCGCATATTCCAAGAGACCCAGTACTTC. This encodes CASSYEEGTPGLAGRIFQETQYF.

With respect to this clonotype: One base away lies a much larger clone, so this may be a sequencing read error. The rearrangement links TRBV4-1 to TRBJ2-7; 7 bases agree with TRBD2. Germline CDR1 is MGHRA and CDR2 is YSYEKL. The CDR3 sequence is 16 residues long. V was clipped by 2 bases and J by 4 bases; unmatched bases: 11. In DNA, the CDR3 is TGCGCCAGCAGCCAAATGGGACTAACGGGAGAGTACGAGCAGTACTTC. Encoded protein: CASSQMGLTGEYEQYF.

The rearrangement joins TRBV5-4 to TRBJ2-4, with 11 positions matching TRBD2. Losses at the gene ends were 0 bases for V and 9 bases for J; bases not matched to a gene: 8. Germline lookup yields CDR1 SGHNT and CDR2 YYREEE (reference sequence). The CDR3 length is 16 residues. The CDR3 nucleotides read TGTGCCAGCAGCTTGGCGGTGACTAGCGGGACCGGCATTCAGTACTTC. As protein: CASSLAVTSGTGIQYF.

With regard to this clonotype: This could be a read error, since a much larger clone is one nucleotide away. The CDR3 does not end in the conserved phenylalanine or tryptophan, so this is likely a read error. The chain links TRBV6-5 to TRBJ2-5; TRBD2 matches 12 bases. From germline, CDR1 is MNHEY and CDR2 SVGAGI. Trimming removed 2 bases from V and 1 base from J; junction bases left unmatched: 5. CDR3 size: 17 residues. The CDR3 loop is CASSYARTSGAQETQYL. In DNA, the CDR3 is TGTGCCAGCAGTTACGCCCGGACTAGCGGGGCCCAAGAGACCCAGTACCTC.

This clonotype turned up a few times. The chain carries TRBV6-2 or TRBV6-3 and TRBJ2-1, with a weak D call TRBD2 (5 bases). CDR3 size: 12 residues. Deletions cut 10 bases from V and 3 bases from J, with 10 bases between. The germline gives CDR1 MNHEY, CDR2 SVGEGT. Here the CDR3 DNA reads TGTGCCACCGGAGGCAGCTACAATGAGCAGTTCTTC. Protein product: CATGGSYNEQFF.

Points on this clonotype: This could be a read error, since a much larger clone is one nucleotide away. The V call is TRBV6-5, the J call TRBJ2-5, with TRBD1 matching 9 bases. This CDR3 is 15 amino acids long. Germline V gives CDR1 MNHEY, CDR2 SVGAGI. The V gene end was trimmed by 5 bases and the J gene end by 6 bases; junction bases not matched to a gene: 10. In DNA form, the CDR3 reads TGTGCCAGCAGTCGTTCTCGACAGGGGGGAAAGACCCAGTACTTC. Residues: CASSRSRQGGKTQYF.